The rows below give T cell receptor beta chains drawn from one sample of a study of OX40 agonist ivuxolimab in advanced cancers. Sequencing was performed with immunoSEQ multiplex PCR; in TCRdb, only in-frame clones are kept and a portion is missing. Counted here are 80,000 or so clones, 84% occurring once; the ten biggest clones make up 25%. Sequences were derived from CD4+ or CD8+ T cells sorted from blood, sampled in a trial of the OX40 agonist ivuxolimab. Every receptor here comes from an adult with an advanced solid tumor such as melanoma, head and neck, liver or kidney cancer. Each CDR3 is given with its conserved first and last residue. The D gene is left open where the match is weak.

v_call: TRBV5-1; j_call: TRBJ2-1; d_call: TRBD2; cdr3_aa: CASSSGLAGEYSEQFF
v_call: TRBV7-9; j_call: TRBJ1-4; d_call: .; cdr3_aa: CASRSGAATNEKLFF
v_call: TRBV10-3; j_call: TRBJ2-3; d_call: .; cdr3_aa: CAIRGGLSTDTQYF
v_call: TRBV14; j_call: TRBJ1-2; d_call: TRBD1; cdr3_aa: CASSQARDRDGYGYTF
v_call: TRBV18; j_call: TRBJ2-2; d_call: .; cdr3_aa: CASSPLSSGTFTGELFF
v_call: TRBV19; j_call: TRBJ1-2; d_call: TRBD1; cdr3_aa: CASTDRENYGYTF
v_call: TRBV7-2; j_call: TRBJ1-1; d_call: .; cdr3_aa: CASSPLGGMNTEAFF
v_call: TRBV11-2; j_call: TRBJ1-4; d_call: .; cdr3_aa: CASSLQGNNEKLFF
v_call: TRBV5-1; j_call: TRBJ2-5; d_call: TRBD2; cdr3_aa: CASRVTSGSDEDHF
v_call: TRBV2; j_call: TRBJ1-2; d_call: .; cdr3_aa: CASTWAGPYTF
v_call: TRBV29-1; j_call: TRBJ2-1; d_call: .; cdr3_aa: CSVEVTRGQFF
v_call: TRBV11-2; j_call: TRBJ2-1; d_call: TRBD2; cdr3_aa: CASSSSRLAGGNEQFF
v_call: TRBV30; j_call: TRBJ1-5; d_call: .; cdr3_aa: CAWSVQGPPGDQPQHF
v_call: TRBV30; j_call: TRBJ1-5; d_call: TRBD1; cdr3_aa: CAWSYQGDSWYQPQHF
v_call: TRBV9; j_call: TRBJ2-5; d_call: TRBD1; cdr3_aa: CASSVATRTGGETQYF
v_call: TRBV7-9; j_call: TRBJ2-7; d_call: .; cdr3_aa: CASSFMASYEQYF
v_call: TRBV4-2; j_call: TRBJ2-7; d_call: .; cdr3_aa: CASTPGGAWGYEQYF
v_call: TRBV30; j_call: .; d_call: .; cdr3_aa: CAWSRGAAGFEQYF
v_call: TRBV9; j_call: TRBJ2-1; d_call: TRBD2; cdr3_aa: CASSVSGVYNEQFF
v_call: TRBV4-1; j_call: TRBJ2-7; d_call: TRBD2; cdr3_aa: CASSQVGGGTSGSPYEQYF
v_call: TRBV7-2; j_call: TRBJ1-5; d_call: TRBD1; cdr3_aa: CASSDNRDSNQPQHF
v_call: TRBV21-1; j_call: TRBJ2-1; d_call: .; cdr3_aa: CASSKPHRGYNEQFF
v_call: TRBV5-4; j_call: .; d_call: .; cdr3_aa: CASMGRDEREQYF
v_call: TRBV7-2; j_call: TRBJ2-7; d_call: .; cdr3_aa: CASSLGGNSYEQYF
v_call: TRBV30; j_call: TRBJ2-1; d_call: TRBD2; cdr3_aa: CAWSRSSGNNEQFF
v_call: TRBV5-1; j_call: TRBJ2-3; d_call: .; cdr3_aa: CASSVALDPGFTQYF
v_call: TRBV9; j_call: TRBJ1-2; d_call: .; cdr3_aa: CASSVRGSHDVGYTF
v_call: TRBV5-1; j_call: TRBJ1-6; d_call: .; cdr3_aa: CASRTRDNSPLHF
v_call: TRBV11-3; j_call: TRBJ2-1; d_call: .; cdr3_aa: CASSPGSYNEQFF
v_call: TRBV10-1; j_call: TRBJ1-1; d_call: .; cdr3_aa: CASSARGSTEAFF
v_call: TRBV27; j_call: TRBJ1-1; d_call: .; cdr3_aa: CASSLQGWTEAFF
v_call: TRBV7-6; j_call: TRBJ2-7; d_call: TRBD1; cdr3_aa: CASSLETGTIYEQYF
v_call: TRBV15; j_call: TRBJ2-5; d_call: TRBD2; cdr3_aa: CATSRGRLAGGEGETQYF
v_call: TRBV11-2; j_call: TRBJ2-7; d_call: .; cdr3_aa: CASRPIRAPYEQYF
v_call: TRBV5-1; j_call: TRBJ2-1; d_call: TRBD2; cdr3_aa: CASSLESLAGGPWNEQFF
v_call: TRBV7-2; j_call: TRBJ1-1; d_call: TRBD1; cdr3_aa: CASSLQGADTEAFF
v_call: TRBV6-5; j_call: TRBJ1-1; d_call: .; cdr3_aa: CASSPRAEAFF
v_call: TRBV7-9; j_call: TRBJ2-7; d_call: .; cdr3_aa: CASSLELLYNLYF
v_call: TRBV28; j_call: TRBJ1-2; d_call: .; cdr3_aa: CASSTRTLGYGYTF
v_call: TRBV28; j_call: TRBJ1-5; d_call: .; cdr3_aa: CASSGRGGLSNQPQHF
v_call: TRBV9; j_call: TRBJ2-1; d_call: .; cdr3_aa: CASSLEGGQVYNEQFF
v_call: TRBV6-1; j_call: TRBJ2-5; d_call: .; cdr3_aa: CASSDPLGKETQYF
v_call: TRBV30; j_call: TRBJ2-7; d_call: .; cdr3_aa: CAWEESPYEQYF
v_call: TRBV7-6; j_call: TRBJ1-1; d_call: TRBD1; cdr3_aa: CASSLEVKQGAFF